This T cell receptor beta chain was retrieved from a study of CD8 T cells in Susac syndrome. Findings and caveats of the study: The relatively small number of individuals in the TCR sequencing and HLA analysis was acknowledged by the study.

Reverse transcription used roughly 0.45 to 1 ug RNA and random hexamers. An immunoSEQ multiplex PCR amplified TCR beta CDR3 over 54 Vbeta and 13 Jbeta. Using its own MiXCR run on the immunoSEQ multiplex PCR reads, TCRdb lists one record per CDR3 protein. The table includes some 190,000 distinct CDR3 sequences, over 85% detected once. Concerning this clonotype: Its antigen is not identified.

The control participants were healthy donors, and these controls were matched with respect to both age and sex. Trimming left V 5 bases short and J 3 bases short, with 11 bases between. The CDR3 spans 15 residues. Per germline, CDR1 LGHDT and CDR2 YNNKEL (reference sequence). The origin of this receptor is a human donor in good health. The specimen sequenced was CD4+ T cells from PBMCs. The V gene is TRBV3-1, the J gene TRBJ2-6, with D unresolved. The CDR3 sequence is CASSAAGLGANVLTF. Written as DNA, the CDR3 is TGTGCCAGCAGCGCTGCCGGGCTTGGGGCCAACGTCCTGACTTTC.